This is a list of T cell receptor beta chains from one sample in a study of OX40 agonist ivuxolimab in advanced cancers. The data were produced by immunoSEQ multiplex PCR, yet TCRdb's version contains in-frame clones alone and is incomplete. Of about 38,000 clones in the sample, around 93% were seen once. The sequencing used CD4+ or CD8+ T cells sorted from blood, collected in a trial of the OX40 agonist ivuxolimab. Receptor source: an adult with an advanced solid tumor such as melanoma, head and neck, liver or kidney cancer. The CDR3 runs from the conserved cysteine through the conserved F or W. A D gene is named only where the DNA matches it firmly. Expanded clones get a size class; other rows say once, few or many, or leave the size out.

V,D,J,size,DNA,CDR3
TRBV10-3,.,TRBJ2-2,.,TGTGCCATCAGTGACTCGGAGACGGGAAACACCGGGGAGCTGTTTTTT,CAISDSETGNTGELFF
TRBV7-9,TRBD2,TRBJ2-5,.,TGTGCCAGCAGCTTAGGCGCTAGCGGGCAAGAGACCCAGTACTTC,CASSLGASGQETQYF
TRBV7-6,.,TRBJ1-1,.,TGTGCCAGCAGCTTAGGGGAGTTGAACACTGAAGCTTTCTTT,CASSLGELNTEAFF
TRBV7-9,TRBD1,TRBJ2-5,.,TGTGCCAGCATCCTCGAGCGTACAGGGGCATCAGAGACCCAGTACTTC,CASILERTGASETQYF
TRBV6-5,.,TRBJ2-3,few,TGTGCCAGCAGTTACGGATCCAGAGGCACAGATACGCAGTATTTT,CASSYGSRGTDTQYF
TRBV19,.,TRBJ2-7,.,TGTGCCAGTAGTAATCACTACGAGCAGTACTTC,CASSNHYEQYF
TRBV4-2,.,TRBJ1-2,.,TGTGCCAGCAGCCAAGCTCTGGGGGCGAATGGCTACACCTTC,CASSQALGANGYTF
TRBV7-9,.,TRBJ1-1,.,TGTGCCAGCAGCTTACGCCAGGGACCTGTATTGGCTTTCTTT,CASSLRQGPVLAFF
TRBV5-8,TRBD2,TRBJ2-1,.,TGTGCCAGCAGCCTGACTAGCGGGAGTTTGAATGAGCAGTTCTTC,CASSLTSGSLNEQFF
TRBV28,.,TRBJ2-7,.,TGTGCCAGCAGCCCCGGACTGATCTACGAGCAGTACTTC,CASSPGLIYEQYF
TRBV27,.,TRBJ2-2,.,TGTGCCAGCAGTTTATTTCCGGATTTCACCGGGGAGCTGTTTTTT,CASSLFPDFTGELFF
TRBV5-5,.,TRBJ1-2,.,TGTGCCAGCAGCTTTTCTGCAGCCCCGGGGGGCTACACCTTC,CASSFSAAPGGYTF
TRBV28,TRBD2,TRBJ2-7,.,TGTGCCAGCAGTTTAAGCCAGGGAGGGGAGCAGTACTTC,CASSLSQGGEQYF
TRBV27,TRBD1,TRBJ1-2,.,TGTGCCAGCAGTTTTGGACAGGGGTCTGCTGGCTACACCTTC,CASSFGQGSAGYTF
TRBV10-2,.,TRBJ1-5,.,TGCGCCAGCAGCGTGACAGGCCGTCTTAGCAATCAGCCCCAGCATTTT,CASSVTGRLSNQPQHF
TRBV7-6,.,TRBJ2-1,.,TGTGCCAGCAGCTACGGGTACGGGTCTTACAATGAGCAGTTCTTC,CASSYGYGSYNEQFF
TRBV25-1,.,TRBJ2-7,once,TGTGCCGTCGGGGCCTCCTACGAGCAGTACTTC,CAVGASYEQYF
TRBV30,.,TRBJ1-5,once,TGTGCCTTCCGGGACATGGAGAATCAGCCCCAGCATTTT,CAFRDMENQPQHF
TRBV15,TRBD2,TRBJ2-1,.,TGTGCCACCAGCAGAGCCAAGGCGGGAGGAACCTACAATGAGCAGTTCTTC,CATSRAKAGGTYNEQFF
TRBV19,.,TRBJ2-7,.,TGTGCCAGTAGTCCAGGCGGATCCTCCTACGAGCAGTACTTC,CASSPGGSSYEQYF
TRBV15,TRBD1,TRBJ1-4,.,TGTGCCACCAGCAGGTCATACGCGTCGGGGACAGGTGACGAAAAACTGTTTTTT,CATSRSYASGTGDEKLFF
TRBV6-6,.,TRBJ2-1,.,TGTGCCAGCAGTTACTCGTGGGGAGCCGCCGATGAGCAGTTCTTC,CASSYSWGAADEQFF
TRBV7-9,.,TRBJ1-1,once,TGTGCCAGCAGCCTTACTGAGGAAGCTTTCTTT,CASSLTEEAFF
TRBV7-2,.,TRBJ2-3,.,TGTGCCAGCAGCCTTCTTCCCCCAGATACGCAGTATTTT,CASSLLPPDTQYF
TRBV11-2,.,TRBJ1-1,once,TGTGCCAGCAGCTGGGCCGGCGCTGAAGCTTTCTTT,CASSWAGAEAFF
TRBV5-1,.,TRBJ2-1,.,TGCGCCAGCAGCTCGAAAAGGACTTCACCATACAATGAGCAGTTCTTC,CASSSKRTSPYNEQFF
TRBV9,.,TRBJ2-3,once,TGTGCCAGCAGCGGGGGGTGGTTGGAGGGAAGACCAGATACGCAGTATTTT,CASSGGWLEGRPDTQYF